Shown below are 13 T cell receptor beta chains from a single sample sequenced in a study of OX40 agonist ivuxolimab in advanced cancers. Repertoires were generated with immunoSEQ multiplex PCR, while TCRdb's copy carries only in-frame clones and drops some. The sample lists 70,000 to 75,000 clones; 86% were seen once. The specimen comprised CD4+ or CD8+ T cells sorted from blood, sampled in a trial of the OX40 agonist ivuxolimab. The receptor set was obtained from an adult with an advanced solid tumor such as melanoma, head and neck, liver or kidney cancer.

This clone was seen just once. The chain links TRBV7-2 to TRBJ1-3; the D gene is possibly TRBD1 (6 bases). This CDR3 comprises 17 residues. V lost 6 bases and J lost 0, with 18 bases in between. Germline assignment: CDR1 SGHTA and CDR2 FQGNSA. The CDR3 region has the DNA TGTGCCAGCAGTTTCCCACATACAGGGTACTCTGGAAACACCATATATTTT. This translates into CASSFPHTGYSGNTIYF.

The table lists this clone with a few counts. The V gene is TRBV7-9, the J gene TRBJ1-5; D may be TRBD1 (5 bases). The germline gives CDR1 SEHNR, CDR2 FQNEAQ (reference sequence). V lost 6 bases, J lost 2 bases, and 14 bases lay in between. The length of the CDR3 is 15 residues. The CDR3 nucleotides are TGTGCCAGCAGTCCGCAGGGATTGGGCAATCAGCCCCAGCATTTT. Translating it yields CASSPQGLGNQPQHF.

The J gene is TRBJ1-2, the V gene TRBV11-2; TRBD1 agrees at 7 bases. The germline V gene encodes CDR1 SGHAT and CDR2 FQNNGV. The junction had 1 base not matched to a gene; V was cut back by 3 bases and J by 6 bases. CDR3 length: 12 amino acids. CDR3 region: CASSFTGDGYTF. DNA of the CDR3: TGTGCCAGCAGCTTTACAGGGGATGGCTACACCTTC.

V and J are TRBV4-2 and TRBJ1-5; D remains ambiguous. V dropped 3 bases and J dropped 9 bases, with 12 bases sitting between them. The germline gives CDR1 LGHNA, CDR2 YNFKEQ. The CDR3 is 13 amino acids. The CDR3 DNA reads as TGTGCCAGCAGCCAGGTTGGGTATCCGCCCCAGCATTTT. Protein product: CASSQVGYPPQHF.

The gene calls are TRBV30 and TRBJ2-5; D unresolved. The germline CDR1 and CDR2 sequences are GTSNPN and SVGIG (reference sequence). V was pared by 0 bases and J by 2 bases, with 10 bases between. This CDR3 contains 14 residues. CDR3: CAWSVLQMQETQYF. Here the CDR3 DNA reads TGTGCCTGGAGTGTACTACAGATGCAAGAGACCCAGTACTTC.

The gene calls are TRBV19 and TRBJ1-5; D ambiguous. This CDR3 has 15 residues. The V end was cut by 3 bases, the J end by 4 bases, with 13 bases between. Germline V gene lookup returns CDR1 LNHDA and CDR2 SQIVND (reference sequence). CDR3 nucleotide sequence: TGTGCCAGTAGTATTCGATACGACCGGAATCAGCCCCAGCATTTT. Protein: CASSIRYDRNQPQHF.

The chain combines TRBV19 with TRBJ2-7; D may be TRBD1 (5 bases). V was cut by 9 bases and J by 3 bases, with 18 bases left in between. Germline values: CDR1 LNHDA, CDR2 SQIVND (reference sequence). The CDR3 has 14 amino acids. This CDR3 is CASKGGQNYYEQYF. Here the CDR3 DNA reads TGTGCCAGCAAAGGCGGACAAAACTACTACGAGCAGTACTTC. Based on the CDR3 plus reference TRBV19 and TRBJ2-7, the full variable domain is DGGITQSPKYLFRKEGQNVTLSCEQNLNHDAMYWYRQDPGQGLRLIYYSQIVNDFQKGDIAEGYSVSREKKESFPLTVTSAQKNPTAFYLCASKGGQNYYEQYFGPGTRLTVT.

The J gene is TRBJ2-5, the V gene TRBV7-9; the D gene is possibly TRBD2 (5 bases). The CDR3 has 15 amino acids. Trimming took 6 bases from V and 2 from J, leaving 16 bases between them. The germline V gene encodes CDR1 SEHNR and CDR2 FQNEAQ (reference sequence). The CDR3 sequence is CASRLGAERQETQYF. The DNA for the CDR3 is TGTGCCAGCAGGCTCGGAGCAGAGCGGCAAGAGACCCAGTACTTC.

The CDR3 reads CASSRQVNQPQHF. CDR3 DNA sequence: TGTGCCAGCAGTCGACAGGTGAATCAGCCCCAGCATTTT. The chain carries TRBV6-1 and TRBJ1-5; possible D gene TRBD1, 6 bases. CDR1 MNHNS and CDR2 SASEGT come from the germline V gene. V was trimmed by 5 bases and J by 4 bases, leaving 9 bases between them. This CDR3 has 13 amino acids.

The CDR3 DNA is TGTGCCAGCAGCAAAGGGGGGTGTTCCCAAGAGACCCAGTACTTC. Its translation is CASSKGGCSQETQYF. V is TRBV21-1 and J is TRBJ2-5. TRBV21-1 is marked as a pseudogene. The CDR3 has 15 amino acids.

This chain joins TRBV4-1 and TRBJ2-5; 8 positions agree with TRBD2. With 0 bases clipped from V and 1 base from J, the junction kept 4 bases outside the gene matches. The CDR3 has 16 amino acids. Looked up from germline, CDR1 is MGHRA and CDR2 is YSYEKL. CDR3 sequence: CASSQEELAAQETQYF. The CDR3 DNA sequence: TGCGCCAGCAGCCAAGAAGAACTAGCGGCCCAAGAGACCCAGTACTTC.

The genes are TRBV28 and TRBJ1-4, with TRBD1 matching 8 bases. Germline trimming cut 4 bases from V and 11 bases from J; bases unmatched to any gene: 3. The germline gives CDR1 MDHEN, CDR2 SYDVKM. There are 12 residues in the CDR3. This CDR3 is CASSSDRVKLFF. CDR3 DNA sequence: TGTGCCAGCAGTTCGGACAGGGTCAAACTGTTTTTT.

CDR3 loop: CASSLEGQIDTQYF. In DNA, the CDR3 is TGTGCCAGCAGCTTGGAAGGGCAAATAGATACGCAGTATTTT. The rearrangement links TRBV5-5 to TRBJ2-3; D is uncertain. V lost 0 bases and J 5 bases, leaving 10 bases between the germline ends. From germline, CDR1 is SGHKS and CDR2 YYEKEE (reference sequence). The CDR3 has 14 residues.